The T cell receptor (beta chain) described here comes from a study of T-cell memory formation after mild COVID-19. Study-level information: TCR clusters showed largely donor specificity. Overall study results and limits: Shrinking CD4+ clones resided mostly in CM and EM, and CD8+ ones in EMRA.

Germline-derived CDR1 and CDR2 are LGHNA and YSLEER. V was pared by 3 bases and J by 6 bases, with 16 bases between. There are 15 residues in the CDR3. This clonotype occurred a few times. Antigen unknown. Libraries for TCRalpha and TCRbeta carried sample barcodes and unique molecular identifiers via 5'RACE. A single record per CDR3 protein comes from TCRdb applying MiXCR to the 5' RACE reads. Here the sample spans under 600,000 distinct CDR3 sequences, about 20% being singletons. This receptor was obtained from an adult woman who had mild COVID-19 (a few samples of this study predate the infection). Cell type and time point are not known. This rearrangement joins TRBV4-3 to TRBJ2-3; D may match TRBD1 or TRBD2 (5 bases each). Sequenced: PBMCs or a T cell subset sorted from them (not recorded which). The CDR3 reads CASSQPGTSVDTQYF. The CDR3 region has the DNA TGCGCCAGCAGCCAGCCCGGGACCTCGGTTGATACGCAGTATTTT.